This T cell receptor (beta chain) emerged from a study of blood T cell repertoires in COVID-19. Turning to the study itself: The United States, Italy and Spain supplied acute and convalescent COVID-19 samples. From T cells, B-cell-depleted T cells, or PBMCs came the material, which was cDNA or gDNA.

Authors' analysis steps: It was from reference gene primer amplification that nucleated cell counts were estimated. Sequencing used immunoSEQ multiplex PCR; TCRdb keeps in-frame clones, though not all of them. V and J calls plus clone size are reproduced from that table; the DNA served to infer D and trimming. The data show 150,000 to 200,000 clones, about four fifths seen once. Sequenced sample: peripheral blood. The source is a human donor with acute or convalescent COVID-19. The donor label of this sample is uncertain.

CDR3 bases: TGTGCCAGCACCCCGGGACTCTCCCTCGGAGAGCAGTTCTTC. Translated, it gives CASTPGLSLGEQFF. This chain uses TRBV3-1 (or the pseudogene TRBV3-2) with TRBJ2-1, with D possibly matching TRBD2 (6 bases). The CDR3 runs to 14 residues. Per the germline V gene, CDR1 is LGHDT and CDR2 is YNNKEL (reference sequence). Trimming removed 7 bases from V and 10 bases from J, with 20 bases in between.